The clone carrying this T cell receptor (beta chain) has a single count. Its antigen remains unknown. The entry originates in a study of T cell responses to AZD1222 COVID-19 vaccine. The study, taken as a whole, reports: Unmutated regions of variants are reportedly targeted by nearly half of spike-specific TCRs. Females outnumbered males among donors, who were mostly white British; clonal diversity was possibly underestimated.

The data were produced by immunoSEQ multiplex PCR, yet TCRdb's version contains in-frame clones alone and is incomplete. The data contain about 88,000 clones, 92% of them seen just once; the ten biggest clones take up 5% to 5.5%. The germline V gene has CDR1 MNHEY and CDR2 SMNVEV (reference sequence). The V gene end was trimmed by 7 bases and the J gene end by 7 bases; junction bases not matched to a gene: 15. The CDR3 has 15 amino acids. The chain has TRBV27 and TRBJ1-2, with TRBD1 matching over 7 bases. The origin of this receptor is an adult in good health. This specimen consisted of peripheral blood, obtained on day 0 of AZD1222 vaccination. The CDR3 bases are TGTGCCAGCACCTCCGACAGGGTCGGTGTGGGTGGCTACACCTTC. This translates into CASTSDRVGVGGYTF.